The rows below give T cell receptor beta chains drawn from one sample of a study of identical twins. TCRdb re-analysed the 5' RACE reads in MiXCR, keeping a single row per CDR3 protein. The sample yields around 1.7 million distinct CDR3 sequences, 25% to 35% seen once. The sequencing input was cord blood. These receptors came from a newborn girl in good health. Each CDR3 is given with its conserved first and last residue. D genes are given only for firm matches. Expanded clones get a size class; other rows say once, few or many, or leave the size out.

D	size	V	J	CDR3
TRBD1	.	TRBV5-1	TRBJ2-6	CASSLWTGRSGANVLTF
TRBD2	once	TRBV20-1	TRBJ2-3	CSARDPKRGKRTDTQYF
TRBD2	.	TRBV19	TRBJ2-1	CASSMGRGGASAGQFF
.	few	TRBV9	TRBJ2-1	CASSVEGYKPYNEQFF
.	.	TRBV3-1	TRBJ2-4	CASSQDDTGEQYF
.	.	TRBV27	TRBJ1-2	CASSPTPEAGLGGYTF
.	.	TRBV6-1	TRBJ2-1	CASSATESSYNEQFF
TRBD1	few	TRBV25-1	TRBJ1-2	CASSERTGSGYTF
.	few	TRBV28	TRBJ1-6	CASSFYGSPPHF
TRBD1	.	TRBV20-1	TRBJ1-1	CSAGQATPEAFF
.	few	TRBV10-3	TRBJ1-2	CATRGYGYTF
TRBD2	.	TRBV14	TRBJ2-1	CASSPATSGSSYDEQFF